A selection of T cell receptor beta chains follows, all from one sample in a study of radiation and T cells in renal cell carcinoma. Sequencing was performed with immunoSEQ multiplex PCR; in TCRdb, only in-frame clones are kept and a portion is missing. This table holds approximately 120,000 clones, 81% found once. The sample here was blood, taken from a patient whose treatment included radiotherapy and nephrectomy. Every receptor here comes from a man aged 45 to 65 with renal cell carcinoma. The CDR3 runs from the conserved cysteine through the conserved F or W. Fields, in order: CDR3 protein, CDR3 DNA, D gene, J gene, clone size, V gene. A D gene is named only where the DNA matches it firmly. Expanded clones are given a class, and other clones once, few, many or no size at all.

CASSLGATNEKLFF | TGTGCCAGCAGCTTAGGGGCAACTAATGAAAAACTGTTTTTT | NA | TRBJ1-4 | NA | TRBV7-6
CASSLRGDNNSPLHF | TGTGCCAGCAGCCTCCGGGGCGACAATAATTCACCCCTCCACTTT | NA | TRBJ1-6 | NA | TRBV7-2
CASRGTSGLNEQFF | TGTGCCAGCAGAGGGACTAGCGGCCTCAATGAGCAGTTCTTC | TRBD2 | TRBJ2-1 | NA | TRBV2
CASSAGTSFWGAFF | TGTGCCAGCAGTGCCGGGACATCGTTTTGGGGAGCTTTCTTT | NA | TRBJ1-1 | few | TRBV25-1
CASSLFPGQREQYF | TGTGCCAGCAGCTTGTTCCCGGGACAGCGGGAGCAGTACTTC | TRBD1 | TRBJ2-7 | NA | TRBV5-6
CASSLVIRFERGFSDTQYF | TGTGCCAGCAGCTTAGTTATCAGGTTCGAGCGGGGGTTTTCCGATACGCAGTATTTT | TRBD2 | TRBJ2-3 | NA | TRBV7-9
CASSTGYEQYF | TGTGCCAGCAGCACAGGCTACGAGCAGTACTTC | NA | TRBJ2-7 | NA | TRBV7-2
CACSGRETQYF | TGTGCCTGCTCAGGGCGGGAGACCCAGTACTTC | NA | TRBJ2-5 | NA | TRBV2
CAWSVSGLYQPQHF | TGTGCCTGGAGTGTATCAGGACTCTATCAGCCCCAGCATTTT | NA | TRBJ1-5 | few | TRBV30
CASSLLAPNEQFF | TGTGCCAGCAGTTTGCTAGCGCCCAATGAGCAGTTCTTC | NA | TRBJ2-1 | NA | TRBV28
CASSQEYSQETQYF | TGCGCCAGCAGCCAAGAGTACAGCCAAGAGACCCAGTACTTC | NA | TRBJ2-5 | NA | TRBV4-1
CASLGGSDTEAFF | TGTGCCAGCCTAGGTGGGTCGGACACTGAAGCTTTCTTT | NA | TRBJ1-1 | few | TRBV21-1
CASSLAGGQSNQPQHF | TGTGCCAGCAGCTTAGCGGGGGGACAGAGCAATCAGCCCCAGCATTTT | TRBD1 | TRBJ1-5 | NA | TRBV7-9
CASSQGQGNEKLFF | TGTGCCAGCAGCCAAGGACAGGGTAATGAAAAACTGTTTTTT | TRBD1 | TRBJ1-4 | few | TRBV4-2
CAISEGGRGGYEKLFF | TGTGCCATCAGTGAGGGCGGCAGGGGAGGGTATGAAAAACTGTTTTTT | NA | TRBJ1-4 | NA | TRBV10-3
CASRPPGDPNSPLHF | TGTGCCAGCAGGCCCCCAGGAGACCCTAATTCACCCCTCCACTTT | NA | TRBJ1-6 | NA | TRBV7-8
CASSQDPRRQTQYF | TGCGCCAGCAGCCAAGATCCCCGGAGGCAGACCCAGTACTTC | NA | TRBJ2-5 | NA | TRBV4-1
CASSRNRDTAYNEQFF | TGCGCCAGCAGCCGTAATAGGGATACGGCCTACAATGAGCAGTTCTTC | NA | TRBJ2-1 | NA | TRBV5-1
CASSFWDEYTDTQYF | TGTGCCAGCAGTTTTTGGGACGAATACACAGATACGCAGTATTTT | NA | TRBJ2-3 | once | TRBV27
CASSVRTSGGTDTQYF | TGTGCCAGCAGCGTACGTACTAGCGGGGGCACAGATACGCAGTATTTT | TRBD2 | TRBJ2-3 | NA | TRBV9
CASSYSGTGYTF | TGTGCCAGCAGTTACTCTGGTACTGGCTACACCTTC | NA | TRBJ1-2 | NA | TRBV6-5
CASSSMTGGKGYTF | TGTGCCAGCAGTTCAATGACAGGGGGCAAGGGCTACACCTTC | TRBD1 | TRBJ1-2 | NA | TRBV27
CASSFGTSLTGELFF | TGTGCCAGTAGCTTCGGGACTAGCCTCACCGGGGAGCTGTTTTTT | TRBD2 | TRBJ2-2 | NA | TRBV19
CASSTYTGSNTEAFF | TGTGCCAGTAGTACGTATACAGGGTCCAACACTGAAGCTTTCTTT | NA | TRBJ1-1 | NA | TRBV19
CASSLRGGSYEQYF | TGTGCCAGCAGCTTGCGGGGGGGCTCCTACGAGCAGTACTTC | TRBD2 | TRBJ2-7 | NA | TRBV5-6
CASSLDEGEKLFF | TGCGCCAGCAGCTTGGATGAGGGTGAAAAACTGTTTTTT | NA | TRBJ1-4 | NA | TRBV5-1
CASSWGGGTDTQYF | TGTGCCAGCAGTTGGGGGGGCGGCACAGATACGCAGTATTTT | NA | TRBJ2-3 | NA | TRBV6-6
CASSPRDRNNEQFF | TGTGCCAGCAGCCCGCGGGACAGAAACAATGAGCAGTTCTTC | NA | TRBJ2-1 | once | TRBV7-2
CASSPEVVNTEAFF | TGTGCCAGCTCACCGGAGGTAGTGAACACTGAAGCTTTCTTT | NA | TRBJ1-1 | NA | TRBV18
CSALTDTQYF | TGCAGTGCCCTCACAGATACGCAGTATTTT | NA | TRBJ2-3 | NA | TRBV20-1
CASKRGDPYEQYF | TGTGCCAGTAAAAGGGGGGACCCCTACGAGCAGTACTTC | NA | TRBJ2-7 | NA | TRBV19
CASSPRHAYEQYF | TGTGCCAGCAGCCCGAGACACGCCTACGAGCAGTACTTC | NA | TRBJ2-7 | NA | TRBV7-2
CASSLERLYEQYF | TGCGCCAGCAGCTTAGAGCGCCTCTACGAGCAGTACTTC | NA | TRBJ2-7 | NA | TRBV5-1
CASSQEGIGMMAYNEQFF | TGCGCCAGCAGCCAAGAGGGGATTGGGATGATGGCCTACAATGAGCAGTTCTTC | NA | TRBJ2-1 | once | TRBV4-1
CASSYTGAHTQYF | TGTGCCAGCAGCTATACAGGGGCCCATACGCAGTATTTT | TRBD1 | TRBJ2-3 | NA | TRBV5-6
CASSVAGDSNSPLHF | TGTGCCAGCAGCGTAGCCGGGGATTCGAATTCACCCCTCCACTTT | NA | TRBJ1-6 | few | TRBV9
CASSPRGETGLNSPLHF | TGTGCCAGCAGTCCGCGGGGGGAGACAGGGCTGAATTCACCCCTCCACTTT | TRBD1 | TRBJ1-6 | NA | TRBV28
CASSPNRGNTGELFF | TGTGCCAGTAGTCCCAACAGGGGAAACACCGGGGAGCTGTTTTTT | TRBD1 | TRBJ2-2 | NA | TRBV19
CASSIGAGGPREQFF | TGTGCCAGTAGTATCGGCGCGGGAGGGCCCCGCGAGCAGTTCTTC | TRBD2 | TRBJ2-1 | NA | TRBV19
CASSLWQGAYEQYF | TGTGCCAGCAGCTTGTGGCAGGGGGCCTACGAGCAGTACTTC | TRBD1 | TRBJ2-7 | NA | TRBV5-6
CASSQARLSGVLNTGELFF | TGCGCCAGCAGCCAAGCGCGGCTGAGCGGGGTGCTTAACACCGGGGAGCTGTTTTTT | TRBD2 | TRBJ2-2 | few | TRBV4-3
CAWSITSYEQYF | TGTGCCTGGAGTATTACCTCCTACGAGCAGTACTTC | NA | TRBJ2-7 | few | TRBV30
CASSLDGWQGQQFF | TGCGCCAGCAGCTTGGACGGGTGGCAGGGACAGCAGTTCTTC | NA | TRBJ2-1 | once | TRBV5-1
CASRKDRSYAEAFF | TGTGCCAGCAGAAAGGACAGGTCCTACGCTGAAGCTTTCTTT | TRBD1 | TRBJ1-1 | NA | TRBV6-5
CASSLGSSGGLYNEQFF | TGTGCCAGCAGCTTGGGAAGTAGCGGGGGACTCTACAATGAGCAGTTCTTC | TRBD2 | TRBJ2-1 | NA | TRBV7-2
CASSLEAGVYYGYTF | TGTGCCAGCAGCTTAGAGGCAGGGGTGTACTATGGCTACACCTTC | NA | TRBJ1-2 | NA | TRBV7-2
CASSPPGTGLDYGYTF | TGTGCCAGCAGTCCCCCCGGGACAGGGCTGGACTATGGCTACACCTTC | TRBD1 | TRBJ1-2 | few | TRBV27
CASSEALRGLRDQPQHF | TGTGCCAGCAGTGAAGCGCTTCGAGGGTTGAGGGATCAGCCCCAGCATTTT | NA | TRBJ1-5 | NA | TRBV6-1
CASTRSREGNQPQHF | TGTGCCAGTACCAGGAGCAGGGAGGGCAATCAGCCCCAGCATTTT | NA | TRBJ1-5 | NA | TRBV19